The rows below give T cell receptor beta chains drawn from one sample of a study of T cells after yellow fever vaccination. TCRdb itself ran the 5' RACE reads through MiXCR, one entry per CDR3 protein. The sample has roughly 26,000 distinct CDR3 sequences, approximately 5% seen once. This specimen consisted of PBMCs, either bulk or a sorted T-cell subset (CD4+, CD8+, memory, or dextramer-sorted; not recorded which), obtained 15 days after the yellow fever booster vaccination. These receptors were collected from a man aged 25-40 years who received the YFV17D yellow fever vaccine. Each CDR3 is given with its conserved first and last residue. D genes are given only for firm matches. Clone sizes are shown as once, few, many or a size class.

abundance | d_gene | j_gene | v_gene | CDR3nt | CDR3aa
many | NA | TRBJ2-6 | TRBV29-1 | TGCAGCGTTGTCGCAGGGTCCTCTGGGGCCAACGTCCTGACTTTC | CSVVAGSSGANVLTF
many | NA | TRBJ2-1 | TRBV28 | TGTGCCAGCAGAAAGGGGGGACCAAGGTATGAGCAGTTCTTC | CASRKGGPRYEQFF
many | TRBD2 | TRBJ2-1 | TRBV6-4 | TGTGCCAGCAGTGACGCCAGCGGGGGGGACAATGAGCAGTTCTTC | CASSDASGGDNEQFF
many | NA | TRBJ2-7 | TRBV6-5 | TGTGCCAGCAGTTACTCCGGAGTGGCCGAGCAGTACTTC | CASSYSGVAEQYF
many | NA | TRBJ2-1 | TRBV23-1 | TGCGCCAGCAGTCAATCGTCCCAGGGGCACAAGCAGTTCTTC | CASSQSSQGHKQFF
many | NA | TRBJ2-3 | TRBV5-1 | TGCGCCAGCACAAACACAGATACGCAGTATTTT | CASTNTDTQYF
many | TRBD2 | TRBJ2-1 | TRBV2 | TGTGCCAGCGCCGGGACTAGCGGGAGTAGTGAGCAGTTCTTC | CASAGTSGSSEQFF
many | NA | TRBJ2-7 | TRBV28 | TGTGCCGGAGCTGGGAGCGTGGGGGAGCAGTACTTC | CAGAGSVGEQYF
few | NA | TRBJ2-3 | TRBV14 | TGTGCCAGCAGCCAAGCTAGCACCGTTACGCAGTATTTT | CASSQASTVTQYF
many | TRBD2 | TRBJ2-1 | TRBV20-1 | TGCAGTGCTCAGGGACTAGCGGGAGCGATGAGCTCCTACAATGAGCAGTTCTTC | CSAQGLAGAMSSYNEQFF
many | NA | TRBJ2-1 | TRBV7-7 | TGTGCTAGCACCCCAGGAGGTGGGGGCTACAATGAGCAGTTCTTC | CASTPGGGGYNEQFF
many | NA | TRBJ1-2 | TRBV30 | TGTGCCTGGAGCCGGCTGGAGGGGCTTGGCTATGGCTACACCTTC | CAWSRLEGLGYGYTF
few | NA | TRBJ1-1 | TRBV11-3 | TGTGCCAGCAGCTTAGATGTGAGGACCATGGGGGGCACTGAAGCTTTCTTT | CASSLDVRTMGGTEAFF
many | NA | TRBJ1-1 | TRBV7-2 | TGTGCCAGCAGCTTAGCTGCGTCTGATGGTTTTACTGAAGCTTTCTTT | CASSLAASDGFTEAFF
many | NA | TRBJ2-7 | TRBV19 | TGTGCCAGTAGTCGGTGGAACGAGCAGTACTTC | CASSRWNEQYF
many | NA | TRBJ1-1 | TRBV20-1 | TGCAGTGCTAGAGAGGACAGTGCCACTGAAGCTTTCTTT | CSAREDSATEAFF
many | NA | TRBJ2-7 | TRBV7-9 | TGTGCCAGCAGCTACGGGACCTACGAGCAGTACTTC | CASSYGTYEQYF
many | TRBD1 | TRBJ2-7 | TRBV6-5 | TGTGCCAGCAGCAGGGGACAGTACTACGAGCAGTACTTC | CASSRGQYYEQYF
many | NA | TRBJ2-6 | TRBV5-1 | TGCGCCAGCAGCCCGGTACAGGACCGGTCTGGGGCCAACGTCCTGACTTTC | CASSPVQDRSGANVLTF
many | NA | TRBJ2-7 | TRBV9 | TGTGCCAGCAGCGTAGCGGGGTCGGGGGCGCTCTACGAGCAGTACTTC | CASSVAGSGALYEQYF
many | NA | TRBJ2-7 | TRBV7-2 | TGTGCCAGCAGCTGGACTACCAACTACGAGCAGTACTTC | CASSWTTNYEQYF
many | NA | TRBJ2-2 | TRBV7-2 | TGTGCCAGCGTCTTGGTCTCCGGGGAGCTGTTTTTT | CASVLVSGELFF
many | TRBD1 | TRBJ2-7 | TRBV20-1 | TGCAGTGCTAGAGATTTAGGGACAGTCTACGAGCAGTACTTC | CSARDLGTVYEQYF
many | NA | TRBJ2-1 | TRBV20-1 | TGCAGTGCTAGGGGCCCGGTCCTTTACAATGAGCAGTTCTTC | CSARGPVLYNEQFF
many | NA | TRBJ2-3 | TRBV7-2 | TGTGCCAGCAGCTCCCTGGGGCAGGGAACGCAGTATTTT | CASSSLGQGTQYF